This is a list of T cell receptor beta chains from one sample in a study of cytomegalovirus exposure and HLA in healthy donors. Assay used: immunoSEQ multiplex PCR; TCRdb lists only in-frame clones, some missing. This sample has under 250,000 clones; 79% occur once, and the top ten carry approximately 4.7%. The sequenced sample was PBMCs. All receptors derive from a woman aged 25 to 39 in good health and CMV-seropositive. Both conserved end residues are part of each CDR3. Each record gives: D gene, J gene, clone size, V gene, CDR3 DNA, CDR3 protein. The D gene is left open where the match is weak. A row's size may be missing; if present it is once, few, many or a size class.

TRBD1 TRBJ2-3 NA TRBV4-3 TGCGCCAGCAGCCAAGAGGACAGGGTGTCGGCAGATACGCAGTATTTT CASSQEDRVSADTQYF
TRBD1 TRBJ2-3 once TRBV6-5 TGTGCCAGCAGTTTAGACAGGGCAGATACGCAGTATTTT CASSLDRADTQYF
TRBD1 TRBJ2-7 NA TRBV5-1 TGCGCCAGCAGCCCGGGACAGTGGGGCCTCGAGCAGTACTTC CASSPGQWGLEQYF
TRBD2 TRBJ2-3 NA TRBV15 TGTGCCACCAGCAGAGGCGGGGGGGAGGATACGCAGTATTTT CATSRGGGEDTQYF
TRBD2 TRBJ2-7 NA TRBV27 TGTGCCAGCAGTCTCTCGGCTAGCGGCCTCTACGAGCAGTACTTC CASSLSASGLYEQYF
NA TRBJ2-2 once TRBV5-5 TGTGCCAGCAGCTTGGCCCCCATTAACACCGGGGAGCTGTTTTTT CASSLAPINTGELFF
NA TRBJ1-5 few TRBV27 TGTGCCAGCAGTGTCACAGGAGATCCTAATCAGCCCCAGCATTTT CASSVTGDPNQPQHF
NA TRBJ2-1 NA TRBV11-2 TGTGCCAGCAGCCTCAGACTCGGTTCCTACAATGAGCAGTTCTTC CASSLRLGSYNEQFF
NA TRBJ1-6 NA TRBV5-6 TGTGCCAGCAGCTTGGGAGTTGGGCAGGGGAGCTCCTATAATTCACCCCTCCACTTT CASSLGVGQGSSYNSPLHF
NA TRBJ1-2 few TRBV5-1 TGCGCCAGCAGCTTGTCGGGGTACGCCTATGGCTACACCTTC CASSLSGYAYGYTF
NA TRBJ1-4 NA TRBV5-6 TGTGCCAGCCGGAGGCGGGCCCCGAATGAAAAACTGTTTTTT CASRRRAPNEKLFF
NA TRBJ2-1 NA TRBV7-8 TGTGCCAGCACCCTAGGGGCTAGCGAGAGGAATGAGCAGTTCTTC CASTLGASERNEQFF
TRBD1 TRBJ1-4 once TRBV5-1 TGCGCCAGCAGCAACCAGGGGGCCTGGGAGGAAAAACTGTTTTTT CASSNQGAWEEKLFF
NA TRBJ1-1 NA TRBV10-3 TGTGCCATCAGTGAGTCGCAGGGAGGCACTGAAGCTTTCTTT CAISESQGGTEAFF
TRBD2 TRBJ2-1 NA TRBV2 TGTGCCAGCAGTGAAGATATAACAGCGGGGTTAAATGAGCAGTTCTTC CASSEDITAGLNEQFF
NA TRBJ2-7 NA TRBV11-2 TGTGCCAGCACCTCCATAGACAGGCCTCTCCTCTACGAGCAGTACTTC CASTSIDRPLLYEQYF
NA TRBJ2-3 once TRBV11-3 TGTGCCAGCAGCTTAGGGCAGGTCACAGATACGCAGTATTTT CASSLGQVTDTQYF
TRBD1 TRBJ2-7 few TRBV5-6 TGTGCCAGCAGCTTACCCGGGACAGGGGTCTCCTACGAGCAGTACTTC CASSLPGTGVSYEQYF
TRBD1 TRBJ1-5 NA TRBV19 TGTGCCAGTAGTGGGACAGGGAGTCAGCCCCAGCATTTT CASSGTGSQPQHF
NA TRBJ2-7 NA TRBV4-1 TGCGCCAGCAGCCAAGTTGACAGGGAGCAGTACTTC CASSQVDREQYF
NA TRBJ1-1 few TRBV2 TGTGCCAGCAGGGGAGCGGGACGGTCTAACTTTGAAGCTTTCTTT CASRGAGRSNFEAFF
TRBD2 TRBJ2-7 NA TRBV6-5 TGTGCCAGCAGACACCCGGGGGGGAGGTACGAGCAGTACTTC CASRHPGGRYEQYF
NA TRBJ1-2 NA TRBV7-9 TGTGCCAGCAGCTCCACCAAGGAACAGGGCCGCGGCTACACCTTC CASSSTKEQGRGYTF
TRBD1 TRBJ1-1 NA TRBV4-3 TGCGCCAGCAGCCAAGACGGGACAGGACTCAGAGGTGAAGCTTTCTTT CASSQDGTGLRGEAFF
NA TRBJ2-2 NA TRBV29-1 TGCAGCGTTCTTCAACTGGGAGGTGCCGGGGAGCTGTTTTTT CSVLQLGGAGELFF
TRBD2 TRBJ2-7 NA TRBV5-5 TGTGCCAGCACAGACCCGGGAGGGGGAATCCACGAGCAGTACTTC CASTDPGGGIHEQYF
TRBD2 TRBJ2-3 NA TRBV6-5 TGTGCCAGCAACGAGGGGCGGGGGGGCACAGATACGCAGTATTTT CASNEGRGGTDTQYF
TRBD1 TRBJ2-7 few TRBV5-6 TGTGCCAGCAGCATGACAGGGTACGAGCAGTACTTC CASSMTGYEQYF
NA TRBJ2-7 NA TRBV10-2 TGCGCCAGCACTTGGACTGAGAGCTCCTACGAGCAGTACTTC CASTWTESSYEQYF
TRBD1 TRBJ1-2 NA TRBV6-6 TGTGCCAGCAGTCCCGGACAGGTCTATGGCTACACCTTC CASSPGQVYGYTF
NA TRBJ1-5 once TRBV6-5 TGTGCCAGCAGTTATACGACAGGAGATAATCAGCCCCAGCATTTT CASSYTTGDNQPQHF
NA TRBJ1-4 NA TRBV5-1 TGCGCCAGCAGCGTACAGGGTGCAACTAATGAAAAACTGTTTTTT CASSVQGATNEKLFF
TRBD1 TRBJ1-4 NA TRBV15 TGTGCCACCAGCAGAGAACAGGGGGCAAGTGAAAAACTGTTTTTT CATSREQGASEKLFF
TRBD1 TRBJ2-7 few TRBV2 TGTGCCAGCATACGACAGGGGATCTCCTACGAGCAGTACTTC CASIRQGISYEQYF
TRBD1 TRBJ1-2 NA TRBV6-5 TGTGCCAGCAGTTTTACAGACAGGGACTATGGCTACACCTTC CASSFTDRDYGYTF
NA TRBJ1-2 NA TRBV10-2 TGCGCCAGCAGTGAGTCAGATCTGGGCTCAGGCTATGGCTACACCTTC CASSESDLGSGYGYTF
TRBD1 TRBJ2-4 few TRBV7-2 TGTGCCAGCAGCTTAGGGACAGGGATAACGAACATTCAGTACTTC CASSLGTGITNIQYF
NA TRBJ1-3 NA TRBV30 TGTGCCTGGATTCAGGGAAAGGGAAACACCATATATTTT CAWIQGKGNTIYF
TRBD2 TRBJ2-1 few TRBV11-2 TGTGCCAGCAGCTCGATGCTAGCGGGGCTGAATGAGCAGTTCTTC CASSSMLAGLNEQFF
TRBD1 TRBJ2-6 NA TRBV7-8 TGTGCCAGCAGCCCACGGGGACAGGGAGGTCCTGGGGCCAACGTCCTGACTTTC CASSPRGQGGPGANVLTF
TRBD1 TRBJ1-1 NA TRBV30 TGTGCCTGGAGTGCCCTAGCCGGGACAGTGGCTTTCTTT CAWSALAGTVAFF
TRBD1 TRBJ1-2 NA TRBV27 TGTGCCAGCAGTTTATCCCGACAGGGATGGTATGGCTACACCTTC CASSLSRQGWYGYTF
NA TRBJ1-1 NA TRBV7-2 TGTGCCAGCAGCTTAAGCCGGGACACCTTCTTGGGGGCTTTCTTT CASSLSRDTFLGAFF
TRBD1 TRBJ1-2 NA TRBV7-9 TGTGCCAGCAGCTTACGACAGGGGTTTGGCTACACCTTC CASSLRQGFGYTF
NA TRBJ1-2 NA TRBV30 TGTGCCTGGAGTCCACCCCGGATCCAAAGGGGTTATGGCTACACCTTC CAWSPPRIQRGYGYTF
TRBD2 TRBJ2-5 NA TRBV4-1 TGCGCCAGCAGCCAAACCCAAGGAGGACTAGCGGGAGGGCAAGAGACCCAGTACTTC CASSQTQGGLAGGQETQYF
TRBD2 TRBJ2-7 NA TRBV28 TGTGCCAGCAGTTTCTCCACCGGGGGGTACGAGCAGTACTTC CASSFSTGGYEQYF
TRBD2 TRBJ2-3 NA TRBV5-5 TGTGCCAGCAGCTTGGACGGGGGGGGCACAGATACGCAGTATTTT CASSLDGGGTDTQYF